Presented here are 21 T cell receptor beta chains from one specimen sequenced in a study of cytomegalovirus exposure and HLA in healthy donors. Use of 60 Vbeta and 13 Jbeta primers characterized the PCR. Sequencing was performed with immunoSEQ multiplex PCR; in TCRdb, only in-frame clones are kept and a portion is missing. The sample has over 150,000 clones, approximately 82% seen once. Specimen: PBMCs. The receptors derive from a male donor in good health and CMV-seropositive.

J is TRBJ2-2 and V is TRBV7-6; D is unresolved. The CDR3 covers 13 residues. The germline V gene encodes CDR1 SGHVS and CDR2 FNYEAQ. V lost 5 bases, J lost 0 bases, and 4 bases lay in between. CDR3 DNA sequence: TGTGCCAGCAGCCTTACGAACACCGGGGAGCTGTTTTTT. Translated, it gives CASSLTNTGELFF.

This clone has only one observation. V is TRBV9 and J is TRBJ2-5; maybe TRBD2 (6 bases). Germline values: CDR1 SGDLS, CDR2 YYNGEE. The CDR3 is 14 residues long. Trimming removed 4 bases at V and 5 bases at J, with 15 bases between. CDR3 DNA sequence: TGTGCCAGCAGCTCCCCCGGACTAAGGGAGACCCAGTACTTC. Translation gives CASSSPGLRETQYF.

V and J are TRBV7-2 and TRBJ1-5; the match to TRBD1 covers 10 bases. The CDR3 loop spans 15 amino acids. The V and J ends lost 5 bases and 2 bases, in that order; junction bases with no gene match: 3. Germline CDR1 is SGHTA and CDR2 is FQGNSA. CDR3 amino acids: CASSGDRGRNQPQHF. The CDR3 nucleotides read TGTGCCAGCAGCGGGGACAGGGGTCGCAATCAGCCCCAGCATTTT.

The chain links TRBV7-9 to TRBJ2-2; TRBD1 aligns across 9 bases. CDR1 is SEHNR and CDR2 is FQNEAQ in the germline V gene (reference sequence). The CDR3 covers 15 residues. The trim removed 4 bases at V and 9 bases at J, leaving 9 bases unmatched. CDR3 in DNA: TGTGCCAGCAGCTCGCCGGGACAGGGTGCTAGGGAGCTGTTTTTT. Amino acid sequence: CASSSPGQGARELFF. Filled out from reference TRBV7-9 and TRBJ2-2, the complete variable domain reads DTGVSQNPRHKITKRGQNVTFRCDPISEHNRLYWYRQTLGQGPEFLTYFQNEAQLEKSRLLSDRFSAERPKGSFSTLEIQRTEQGDSAMYLCASSSPGQGARELFFGEGSRLTVL.

V gene TRBV4-2 combines with J gene TRBJ1-5; D ambiguous. V was cut by 3 bases and J by 7 bases, with 22 bases left in between. The CDR3 has 17 residues. Germline CDR1 reads LGHNA; CDR2 reads YNFKEQ. The CDR3 is CASSHERGYGEGQPQHF. The DNA of the CDR3 is TGTGCCAGCAGCCATGAGAGAGGGTATGGGGAAGGACAGCCCCAGCATTTT.

In DNA, the CDR3 is TGCGCCAGCAGCCAAACTTGGCCTAGCGATTCCTACAATGAGCAGTTCTTC. This gives the protein CASSQTWPSDSYNEQFF. The V and J genes are TRBV4-1 and TRBJ2-1; D may be TRBD2 (6 bases). Trimming stripped 2 bases from V and 1 base from J, with 15 bases between. Per germline, CDR1 MGHRA and CDR2 YSYEKL. The CDR3 length is 17 residues.

J is TRBJ1-5 and V is TRBV7-2, with a weak D call TRBD1 (5 bases). Trimming shortened V by 2 bases and J by 7 bases, and 15 bases separated the two germline ends. The germline V gene encodes CDR1 SGHTA and CDR2 FQGNSA. CDR3 length: 15 residues. This CDR3 is CASSLSRQGYQPQHF. The CDR3 DNA is TGTGCCAGCAGCTTAAGTAGGCAGGGTTACCAGCCCCAGCATTTT.

The chain has TRBV30 and TRBJ2-4; D is possibly TRBD1 (6 bases). V dropped 4 bases and J dropped 0 bases, with 19 bases sitting between them. CDR1 GTSNPN and CDR2 SVGIG come from the germline V gene (reference sequence). There are 17 residues in the CDR3. This chain's CDR3 is CAWNQGTAPLAKNIQYF. The CDR3 bases are TGTGCCTGGAATCAGGGGACGGCTCCACTAGCCAAAAACATTCAGTACTTC.

This rearrangement joins TRBV28 to TRBJ2-1; 10 bases match TRBD2. V was clipped by 0 bases and J by 4 bases; unmatched bases: 6. In germline, CDR1 is MDHEN, CDR2 SYDVKM. The CDR3 has 17 residues. CDR3 in amino acids: CASSLWVAGGFYNEQFF. For the CDR3, the DNA is TGTGCCAGCAGTTTATGGGTAGCGGGAGGATTTTACAATGAGCAGTTCTTC.

The sample holds many counts of this clone. The chain has TRBV7-9 and TRBJ1-1; D gene uncertain. The CDR3 is 14 amino acids. Germline lookup yields CDR1 SEHNR and CDR2 FQNEAQ (reference sequence). The V gene lost 5 bases and the J gene lost 3 bases, with 13 bases spanning the gap. Written as DNA, the CDR3 is TGTGCCAGCAGCCCCTCGGCGGTATACACTGAAGCTTTCTTT. Translation: CASSPSAVYTEAFF.

The chain couples TRBV6-5 to TRBJ1-1, with D maybe TRBD1 (6 bases). The germline V gene encodes CDR1 MNHEY and CDR2 SVGAGI. Deletions cut 5 bases from V and 2 bases from J, with 12 bases between. This CDR3 is 14 amino acids long. CDR3 coding DNA: TGTGCCAGCAGTGCAGGGGCCCGCAACACTGAAGCTTTCTTT. It encodes CASSAGARNTEAFF.

The rearrangement joins TRBV4-1 to TRBJ1-1; TRBD1 matches at 9 bases. Trimming at V came to 5 bases and at J to 1 base, leaving 5 bases not matched to a gene. The CDR3 sequence is 15 residues long. Germline V lookup: CDR1 MGHRA, CDR2 YSYEKL. In nucleotides, the CDR3 is TGCGCCAGCAGCGCCAGGGGACAGGGGAACACTGAAGCTTTCTTT. It yields the protein CASSARGQGNTEAFF.

Only one count was recorded for this clone. V gene TRBV5-5 combines with J gene TRBJ2-1, with D possibly being TRBD2 (5 bases). Per the germline V gene, CDR1 is SGHKS and CDR2 is YYEKEE (reference sequence). V gave up 6 bases and J gave up 8 bases, with 12 bases separating them. The CDR3 extends over 12 amino acids. The CDR3 coding sequence is TGTGCCAGCATAAAACGGCGGGATGAGCAGTTCTTC. Amino acids: CASIKRRDEQFF.

The chain joins TRBV7-2 to TRBJ2-7; 10 bases fit TRBD1. Per the germline V gene, CDR1 is SGHTA and CDR2 is FQGNSA. CDR3 length: 13 amino acids. V lost 6 bases and J lost 6; bases outside the gene matches: 5. The CDR3: CASRMTGGGEQYF. In DNA form, the CDR3 reads TGTGCCAGCAGGATGACAGGGGGCGGCGAGCAGTACTTC.

V and J are TRBV28 and TRBJ1-5; 10 bases are shared with TRBD1. The CDR3 covers 16 residues. V shed 6 bases, J shed 4 bases, and the junction held 9 bases outside the gene matches. Germline V lookup: CDR1 MDHEN, CDR2 SYDVKM. Written as DNA, the CDR3 is TGTGCCAGCAGCCCAATCCGACAGGGGGCGAATCAGCCCCAGCATTTT. Protein: CASSPIRQGANQPQHF.

The rearrangement links TRBV27 to TRBJ2-7, with 10 bases matching TRBD1. Germline assignment: CDR1 MNHEY and CDR2 SMNVEV (reference sequence). The junction had 11 bases not matched to a gene; V was cut back by 3 bases and J by 9 bases. The CDR3 has 15 amino acids. The CDR3 DNA reads TGTGCCAGCAGTTTGCCCGGGACAGGGGTGGTTCGGCAGTACTTC. Amino acid sequence: CASSLPGTGVVRQYF.

This clone came up once. The chain is built from TRBV5-4 and TRBJ1-2; D unresolved. The V gene's germline CDR1 is SGHNT and CDR2 YYREEE (reference sequence). V was clipped by 0 bases and J by 6 bases, with 15 bases between them. The CDR3 length is 15 residues. As DNA, the CDR3 is TGTGCCAGCAGCTTGGCCGTGGAGGTCTTCCATGGCTACACCTTC. It yields the protein CASSLAVEVFHGYTF.

The chain employs TRBV27 and TRBJ2-1, with 11 bases matching TRBD2. Germline loops: CDR1 MNHEY, CDR2 SMNVEV (reference sequence). The CDR3 spans 15 residues. Losses at the gene ends were 6 bases for V and 4 bases for J; bases not matched to a gene: 5. The CDR3 bases are TGTGCCAGCAGCCGAACTAGCGGGAGATACAATGAGCAGTTCTTC. Its translation: CASSRTSGRYNEQFF.

The chain links TRBV9 to TRBJ2-7; possibly TRBD1 for D (6 bases). The germline V and J ends were trimmed by 3 bases and 6 bases, with 19 bases remaining between them. Germline CDR1 and CDR2: SGDLS and YYNGEE. The CDR3 runs 15 residues. CDR3 amino acids: CASSASSWGLSEQYF. The CDR3 DNA reads as TGTGCCAGCAGCGCCTCATCTTGGGGGCTGTCCGAGCAGTACTTC.

The gene calls are TRBV7-2 and TRBJ1-3, with D uncertain. CDR3 length equals 15 residues. The V and J ends lost 3 bases and 0 bases respectively, with 9 bases between them. Germline-derived CDR1 and CDR2 are SGHTA and FQGNSA. CDR3 DNA sequence: TGTGCCAGCAGCTTGAGGGTGAGCTCTGGAAACACCATATATTTT. It encodes CASSLRVSSGNTIYF.

This chain uses TRBV19 with TRBJ1-1; D perhaps matches TRBD1 (6 bases). CDR3 length: 13 amino acids. Germline lookup yields CDR1 LNHDA and CDR2 SQIVND (reference sequence). Trimming shortened V by 2 bases and J by 13 bases, and 17 bases separated the two germline ends. The CDR3: CASSISHPGQNFF. In DNA form, the CDR3 reads TGTGCCAGTAGTATATCACATCCGGGACAAAATTTCTTT.